This T cell receptor beta chain was retrieved from a study of blood T cells in healthy people across ages. Findings and caveats of the study: Both higher diversity and more naive CD4+ cells marked long-lived donors when set against aged donors. Using unsorted PBMCs precluded a conclusive naive versus antigen-experienced comparison.

On this clonotype: Its target is unknown.

Together with a sample-barcoded 5' primer, a J-beta primer mix was included in a second PCR lasting roughly 6 to 12 cycles. TCRdb passed the 5' RACE reads through MiXCR, listing each CDR3 protein once. Of hundreds of thousands of distinct CDR3 sequences listed, under 30% are singletons. Trimming at V came to 3 bases and at J to 1 base, leaving 6 bases not matched to a gene. CDR3 length equals 19 residues. Germline loops: CDR1 MNHEY, CDR2 SMNVEV (reference sequence). These same records also appear under a second study, on T cells of mothers and their children. In that study: Evidence of persistent microchimeric T cell clones was absent.

This rearrangement joins TRBV27 to TRBJ2-1; 16 bases map to TRBD2. Material: blood. This TCR was sampled from a boy aged 5-17 years in good health. The CDR3 DNA reads as TGTGCCAGCAGTTTGGGGGGACTAGCGGGAGGGAATTCCTACAATGAGCAGTTCTTC. Its translation is CASSLGGLAGGNSYNEQFF.